What follows are 6 T cell receptor beta chains derived from one specimen sequenced in a study of T-cell reconstitution after alpha-beta-depleted transplantation in children. Library preparation (for TCRbeta) was performed with unique molecular identifiers. TCRdb re-derived calls from the PCR reads in MiXCR, one entry per CDR3 protein. Here the sample spans about 980,000 distinct CDR3 sequences, 25% to 35% being singletons. The sample was PBMCs, mostly from graft donor cells, taken 360 days after TCRalphabeta/CD19-depleted stem cell transplant. Source of these receptors: a boy under two years old who had a stem cell transplant for SCID, so the T cells may come from the graft donor.

This clonotype came up a few times. The gene calls are TRBV5-1 and TRBJ2-7; 9 nucleotides agree with TRBD1. Trimming removed 4 bases from V and 2 bases from J; junction bases left unmatched: 10. Germline-derived CDR1 and CDR2 are SGHRS and YFSETQ. The CDR3 contains 16 residues. In nucleotides, the CDR3 is TGCGCCAGCAGCGCGTCCACAACAGGGGGCCCCTACGAGCAGTACTTC. Protein sequence: CASSASTTGGPYEQYF.

This clonotype was counted a few times. The chain joins TRBV20-1 to TRBJ2-3, with D perhaps assigned TRBD1 or TRBD2 (5 bases each). The CDR3 consists of 14 residues. V was shortened by 2 bases and J by 0 bases, with 9 bases between the two germline ends. Germline V gene sequence: CDR1 DFQATT, CDR2 SNEGSKA (reference sequence). For the CDR3, the DNA is TGCAGTGCTAGACACGGGGCTAGCACAGATACGCAGTATTTT. Translation: CSARHGASTDTQYF.

The CDR3 DNA reads as TGTGCCAGCAGCTTGATTTATCACAGGGGCTACGAGCAGTACTTC. Translated: CASSLIYHRGYEQYF. The rearrangement links TRBV11-2 to TRBJ2-7; the match to TRBD1 covers 7 bases. The CDR3 sequence is 15 residues long. Germline trimming cut 3 bases from V and 3 bases from J; bases unmatched to any gene: 8. Germline V CDR1 and CDR2: SGHAT, FQNNGV.

This clonotype was seen a handful of times. The chain links TRBV14 to TRBJ2-6; possible D gene TRBD2, 6 bases. CDR3 size: 17 residues. Trimming took 3 bases from V and 1 from J, leaving 13 bases between them. Germline V lookup: CDR1 SGHDN, CDR2 FVKESK. The CDR3 nucleotides are TGTGCCAGCAGCCACCCCCCCGGGACTTCTGGGGCCAACGTCCTGACTTTC. Translation gives CASSHPPGTSGANVLTF. The whole variable domain, filled in from reference TRBV14 and TRBJ2-6, reads EAGVTQFPSHSVIEKGQTVTLRCDPISGHDNLYWYRRVMGKEIKFLLHFVKESKQDESGMPNNRFLAERTGGTYSTLKVQPAELEDSGVYFCASSHPPGTSGANVLTFGAGSRLTVL.

This clonotype has only a few counts. The chain joins TRBV12-3 or TRBV12-4 to TRBJ2-5; 8 bases are a match to TRBD1. With V trimmed by 6 bases and J by 5 bases, 5 bases remained unmatched. There are 13 residues in the CDR3. CDR3 residues: CASRNRGKETQYF. CDR3 DNA sequence: TGTGCCAGCAGGAACAGGGGGAAGGAGACCCAGTACTTC.

This clonotype came up a few times. This chain uses TRBV20-1 with TRBJ2-7, with 9 nucleotides matching TRBD2. V was pared by 3 bases and J by 3 bases, with 6 bases of the junction left unmatched. Germline V gene data show CDR1 as DFQATT and CDR2 as SNEGSKA (reference sequence). The CDR3 runs 14 residues. CDR3 sequence: CSASLLAGNYEQYF. The CDR3 bases are TGCAGTGCTAGTTTGCTAGCGGGGAACTACGAGCAGTACTTC.